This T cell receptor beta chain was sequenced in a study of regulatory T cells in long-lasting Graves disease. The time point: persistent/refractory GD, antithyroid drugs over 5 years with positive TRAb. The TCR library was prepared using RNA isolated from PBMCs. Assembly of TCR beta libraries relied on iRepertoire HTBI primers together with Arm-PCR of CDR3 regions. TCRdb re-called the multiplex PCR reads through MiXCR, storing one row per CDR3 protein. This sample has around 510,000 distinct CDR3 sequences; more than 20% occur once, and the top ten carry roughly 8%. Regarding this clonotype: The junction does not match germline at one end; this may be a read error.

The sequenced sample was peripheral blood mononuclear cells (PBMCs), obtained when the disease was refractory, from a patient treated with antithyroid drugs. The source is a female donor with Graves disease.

The CDR3 nucleotides are TGCGCCAGCGGCTTGGGGCCGGCACGGCATAGGAACACTGAAGCTTTCTTT. Its translation: CASGLGPARHRNTEAFF. The gene calls are TRBV5-1 and TRBJ1-1; TRBD1 is a possible D gene (5 bases). The CDR3 is 17 amino acids. Germline-derived CDR1 and CDR2 are SGHRS and YFSETQ.